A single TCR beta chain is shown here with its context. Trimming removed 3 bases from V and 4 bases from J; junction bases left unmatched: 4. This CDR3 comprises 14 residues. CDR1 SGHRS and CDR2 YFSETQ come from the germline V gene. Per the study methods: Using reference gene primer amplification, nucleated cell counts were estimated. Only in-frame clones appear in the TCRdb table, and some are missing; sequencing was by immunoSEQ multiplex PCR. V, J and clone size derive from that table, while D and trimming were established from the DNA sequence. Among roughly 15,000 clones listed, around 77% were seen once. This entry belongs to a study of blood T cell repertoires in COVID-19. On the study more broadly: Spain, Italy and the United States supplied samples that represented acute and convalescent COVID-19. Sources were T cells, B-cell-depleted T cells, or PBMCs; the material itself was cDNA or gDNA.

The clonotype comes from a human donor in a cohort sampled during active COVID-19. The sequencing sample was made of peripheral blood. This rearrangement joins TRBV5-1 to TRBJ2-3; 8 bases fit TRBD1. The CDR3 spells CASSSQGDPDTQYF. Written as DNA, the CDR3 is TGCGCCAGCAGCTCACAGGGGGATCCAGATACGCAGTATTTT.